This TCR delta chain was recorded in a study of DNA immune sequencing with unique molecular identifiers (dated by TCRdb to about 2020). As for the study more broadly: Using immunomagnetic cell separation, gammadelta T cells were enriched from buffy coats, and the genomic DNA of these cells was sequenced. For the enriched versus non-enriched comparison, 100 ng enriched gammadelta T-cell DNA and approximately 1 ug non-enriched PBMC DNA were sequenced. Fluorescence-activated cell sorting was used to enrich gammadelta T cells from PBMC of nine to eleven healthy individuals. The method was checked using synthetic reference molecules and blood samples from healthy people. All donors were healthy people, and roughly nine of the donors were profiled using sorted gammadelta T cells from peripheral blood. The study developed and validated an ultrasensitive DNA-based TRD repertoire sequencing method using PCR-introduced unique molecular identifiers.

The full study reports these points: Novel TRD sequences not targeted by the primers cannot be detected by the primer-based approach. TRDV2 paired with TRDJ1 was the most common TRD rearrangement among clonotypes in healthy donors. TRD repertoire diversity differed among healthy donors, and several donors were highly oligoclonal, with the top 5 clonotypes making up more than half of productive molecules.

This clone showed up just a few times. The specificity of this receptor is unknown. Per-nucleotide qualities are absent, and no much larger clonotype sits a single base away. The CDR3, from cysteine to phenylalanine, totals 23 residues. Solely the CDR3 DNA is kept, with 69 bases framed from the first base. The junction shows trimming of 2 bases on V and 1 base on J, and the gene matches do not reach 18 bases of it. Looking up the germline V gene yields CDR1 TSWWSYY and CDR2 QGS. The library was obtained by multiplex PCR. Genomic DNA was amplified with a 32-plex assay using primers for all 8 TRDV and 4 TRDJ genes covering the CDR3. A 12-nucleotide UMI was attached over roughly 3 barcoding PCR cycles, and a second PCR was then run with Illumina adapter primers. Libraries were purified with AMPure XP beads and quality-checked on a Fragment Analyzer with the HS NGS Fragment kit. Sequencing was run on an Illumina MiniSeq mid-output kit with roughly 20% PhiX and 150 cycles of paired-end reads. As for how the authors treated the data: MIGEC version 1.2.9 was used to process the reads, grouping the reads by UMI and building error-corrected consensus sequences. Post-processing used modified VDJtools version 1.2.1 scripts and the tcR R package. For TCRdb, the public reads were processed anew by CATT, and duplicate DNA sequences were folded into one row. The V and J calls and clone size come from TCRdb's table, not from the authors' own analysis. This sample is represented by a few thousand delta-chain clones; around an eighth of them were singletons. The ten largest make up 40% to 65% of the sample.

This receptor was identified in a human donor in good health. Sequencing input: gamma-delta T cells enriched from blood buffy coat, or unenriched PBMCs (not recorded which). The rearranged segments are TRDV1 and TRDJ3; the junction holds 9 bases that match TRDD3. The CDR3 loop reads CALGEGWLPRITGGSWDTRQMFF. The nucleotide sequence reads TGTGCTCTTGGGGAAGGATGGCTTCCTCGGATAACTGGGGGATCCTGGGACACCCGACAGATGTTTTTC.